A selection of T cell receptor beta chains follows, all from one sample in a study of blood T cell repertoires in COVID-19. The table came from immunoSEQ multiplex PCR; TCRdb's copy has only in-frame clones and leaves some out. The sample lists under 250,000 clones, 84% seen once, with less than 2% in the top ten. Input material: peripheral blood. The receptors were sampled from a woman between 40 and 55 years old who had recovered from COVID-19. The CDR3 runs from the conserved cysteine through the conserved F or W. The order of the fields is clone size, D gene, V gene, J gene, CDR3 protein, CDR3 DNA. A D gene is named only where the DNA matches it firmly. The listing skips clone size in some rows; elsewhere it reads once, few, many or a size class.

NA,NA,TRBV29-1,TRBJ2-3,CSGGGYTDTQYF,TGCAGCGGCGGGGGCTACACAGATACGCAGTATTTT
NA,TRBD1,TRBV5-5,TRBJ2-7,CASSSLRGLSYEQYF,TGTGCCAGCAGCTCTCTTAGGGGGCTTTCCTACGAGCAGTACTTC
NA,NA,TRBV13,TRBJ2-7,CASSLSTQGFRGYEQYF,TGTGCCAGCAGCTTATCGACACAGGGCTTTAGAGGCTACGAGCAGTACTTC
NA,TRBD2,TRBV7-2,TRBJ2-7,CASSIAGSSYEQYF,TGTGCCAGCAGCATAGCGGGGAGCTCCTACGAGCAGTACTTC
NA,NA,TRBV14,TRBJ2-2,CASSQSRGELFF,TGTGCCAGCAGCCAAAGCCGCGGGGAGCTGTTTTTT
NA,TRBD2,TRBV7-6,TRBJ2-4,CASSLGRGNIQYF,TGTGCCAGCAGCTTAGGGCGGGGGAACATTCAGTACTTC
NA,TRBD1,TRBV5-4,TRBJ1-1,CASSLTGVNTEAFF,TGTGCCAGCAGCTTGACAGGGGTGAACACTGAAGCTTTCTTT
NA,NA,TRBV5-1,TRBJ2-3,CASRGGAQDTQYF,TGCGCCAGCAGAGGGGGGGCCCAAGATACGCAGTATTTT
once,NA,TRBV18,TRBJ2-3,CASSRLDGPDTQYF,TGTGCCAGCTCACGACTAGATGGCCCAGATACGCAGTATTTT
few,TRBD1,TRBV7-2,TRBJ2-7,CASSEQGYEQYF,TGTGCCAGCAGCGAACAGGGGTACGAGCAGTACTTC
NA,TRBD1,TRBV27,TRBJ2-7,CASSPAGTAYEQYF,TGTGCCAGCAGTCCCGCCGGGACAGCATACGAGCAGTACTTC
NA,NA,TRBV7-9,TRBJ1-4,CASSFARQEELFF,TGTGCCAGCAGCTTCGCCCGACAGGAGGAACTGTTTTTT
NA,TRBD1,TRBV7-9,TRBJ1-2,CASTPGQAVYGYTF,TGTGCCAGCACCCCGGGACAGGCTGTCTATGGCTACACCTTC
NA,TRBD1,TRBV18,TRBJ2-7,CASSPGQTNSYEQYF,TGTGCCAGCTCACCGGGACAGACAAACTCCTACGAGCAGTACTTC
NA,TRBD1,TRBV28,TRBJ1-5,CASSSRGTGYQPQHF,TGTGCCAGCAGTTCACGCGGGACAGGGTATCAGCCCCAGCATTTT